This T cell receptor beta chain comes out of a study of blood T cell repertoires in COVID-19. At the level of the study: Samples of COVID-19 (acute and convalescent) were obtained from the United States, Italy and Spain. The cDNA or gDNA used as material had been derived from T cells, B-cell-depleted T cells, or PBMCs.

Assay: immunoSEQ multiplex PCR; the TCRdb copy retains only in-frame clones and omits some. The data contain about 280,000 clones, approximately 91% of them singletons. CDR3 length equals 13 residues. V gave up 3 bases and J gave up 7 bases, with 12 bases separating them. Germline lookup yields CDR1 MNHNS and CDR2 SASEGT. Sequencing was performed on peripheral blood. The chain employs TRBV6-1 and TRBJ1-2, with D perhaps TRBD1 (6 bases). This TCR derives from a young man with active or convalescent COVID-19. This chain's CDR3 is CASSDLGALGYTF. For the CDR3, the DNA is TGTGCCAGCAGTGACCTGGGGGCGCTTGGCTACACCTTC.